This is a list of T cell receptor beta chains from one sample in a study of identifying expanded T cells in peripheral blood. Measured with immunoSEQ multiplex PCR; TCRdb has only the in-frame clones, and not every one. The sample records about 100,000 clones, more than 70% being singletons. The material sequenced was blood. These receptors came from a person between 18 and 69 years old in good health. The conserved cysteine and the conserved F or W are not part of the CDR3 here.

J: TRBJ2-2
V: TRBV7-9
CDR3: ALGTRGTGELF

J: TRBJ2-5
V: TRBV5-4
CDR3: ASSPDRGVVETQY

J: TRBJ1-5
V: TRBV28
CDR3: ASSNLGQSKNQPQH

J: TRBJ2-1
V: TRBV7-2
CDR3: ASSLEGTSARHYNEQF

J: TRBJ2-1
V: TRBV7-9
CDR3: ASSPGDRSFYNEQF

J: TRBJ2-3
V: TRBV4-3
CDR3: ASSRNDLRTDTQY

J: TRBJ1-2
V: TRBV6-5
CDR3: ASSPGTLSGYT

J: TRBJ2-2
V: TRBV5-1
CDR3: ASSETGARSGELF

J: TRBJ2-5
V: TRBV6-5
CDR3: ASSTGIQETQY

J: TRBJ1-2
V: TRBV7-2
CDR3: ASSQTVNYGYT

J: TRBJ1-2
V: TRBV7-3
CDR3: ASSFQQGSLDGYT

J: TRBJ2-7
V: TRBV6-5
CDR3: ASSGGRYEQY

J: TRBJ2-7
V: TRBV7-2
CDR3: ASRSSPGRAYEQY

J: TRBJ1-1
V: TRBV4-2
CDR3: ASSHLSGEATEAF

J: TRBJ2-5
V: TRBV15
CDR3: ATSNYREGEETQY

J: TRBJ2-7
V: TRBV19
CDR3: ASKSAFEQY

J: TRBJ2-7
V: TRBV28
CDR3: ASAPRGAGYEQY

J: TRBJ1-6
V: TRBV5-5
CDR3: ASSGTGQSFASPLH

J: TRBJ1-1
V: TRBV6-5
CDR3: ASSSDRANTEAF

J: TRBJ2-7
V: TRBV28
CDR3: ASRPLDSYYEQY

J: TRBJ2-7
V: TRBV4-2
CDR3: ASSQALSGPSYEQY

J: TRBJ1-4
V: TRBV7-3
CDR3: ASSLNARGPNEKLF

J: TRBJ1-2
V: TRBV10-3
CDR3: ATRDRQGDGYT

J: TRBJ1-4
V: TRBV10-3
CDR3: AIGEGGPEKLF

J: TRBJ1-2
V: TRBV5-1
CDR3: ASSVQGRDYGYT

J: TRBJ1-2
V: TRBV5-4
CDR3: ASSTGTEPNYGYT

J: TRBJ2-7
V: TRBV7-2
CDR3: ASSLVHYEQY

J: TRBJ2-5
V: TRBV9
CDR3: ASSLGPSLEETQY

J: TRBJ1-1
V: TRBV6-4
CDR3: ASSDRENTEAF

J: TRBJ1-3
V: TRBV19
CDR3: ASSSDGLGNTIY

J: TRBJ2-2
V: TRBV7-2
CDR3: ASSLGFSGTGVAGELF

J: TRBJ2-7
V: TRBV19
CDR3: ASKLGTGVHEQY

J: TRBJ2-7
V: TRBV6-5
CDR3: ASSYPPSSEQY

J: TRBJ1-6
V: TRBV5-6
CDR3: ASSLQGGPYNSPLH

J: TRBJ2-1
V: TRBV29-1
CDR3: SVEEVGSYNEQF